This TCR beta chain was recovered during a study of T-cell memory formation after mild COVID-19. Per the germline V gene, CDR1 is ENHRY and CDR2 is SYGVKD. With V trimmed by 8 bases and J by 1 base, 4 bases remained unmatched. The CDR3 has 13 amino acids. TCRdb called the 5' RACE reads again in MiXCR, with one record for every CDR3 protein. The repertoire includes approximately 210,000 distinct CDR3 sequences, roughly a tenth of them detected once, and approximately 3% sits in the top ten. This clonotype was observed a few times. Sequencing was done on a sample of PBMCs or a T cell subset sorted from them (not recorded which). The chain carries TRBV10-3 and TRBJ2-5, with 7 bases aligning to TRBD1. The origin of this receptor is a man aged 18-30 years who had mild COVID-19 (a few samples of this study predate the infection). Cell type and time point are not known. CDR3 bases: TGTGCCATCGGGGGACAGCTCCAAGAGACCCAGTACTTC. Amino acids: CAIGGQLQETQYF.